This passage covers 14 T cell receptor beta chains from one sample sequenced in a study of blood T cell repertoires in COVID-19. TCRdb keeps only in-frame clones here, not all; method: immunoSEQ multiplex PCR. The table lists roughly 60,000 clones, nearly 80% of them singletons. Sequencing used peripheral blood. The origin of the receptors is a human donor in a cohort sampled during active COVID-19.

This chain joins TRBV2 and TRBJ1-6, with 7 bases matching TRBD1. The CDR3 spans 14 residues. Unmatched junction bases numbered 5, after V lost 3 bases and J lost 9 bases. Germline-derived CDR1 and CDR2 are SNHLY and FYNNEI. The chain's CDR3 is CASSDRGLGSPLHF. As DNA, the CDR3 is TGTGCCAGCAGTGATAGGGGGCTAGGTTCACCCCTCCACTTT.

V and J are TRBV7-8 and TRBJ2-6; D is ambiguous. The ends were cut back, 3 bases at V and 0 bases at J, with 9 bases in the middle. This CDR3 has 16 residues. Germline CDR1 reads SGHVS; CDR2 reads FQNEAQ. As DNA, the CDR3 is TGTGCCAGCAGCTTCTCTTGGCTCTCTGGGGCCAACGTCCTGACTTTC. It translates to CASSFSWLSGANVLTF.

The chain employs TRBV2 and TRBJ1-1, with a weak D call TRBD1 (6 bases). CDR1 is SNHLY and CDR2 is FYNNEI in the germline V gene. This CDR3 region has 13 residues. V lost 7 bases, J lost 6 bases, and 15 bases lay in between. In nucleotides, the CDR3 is TGTGCCAGCACGGAACAGGGTGAGGCTGAAGCTTTCTTT. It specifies CASTEQGEAEAFF.

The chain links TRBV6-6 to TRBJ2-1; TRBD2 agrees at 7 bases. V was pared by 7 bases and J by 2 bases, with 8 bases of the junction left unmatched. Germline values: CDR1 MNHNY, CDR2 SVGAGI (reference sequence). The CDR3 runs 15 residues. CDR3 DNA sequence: TGTGCCAGCAAAGTGGGGGGGAGGACCTACAATGAGCAGTTCTTC. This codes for CASKVGGRTYNEQFF.

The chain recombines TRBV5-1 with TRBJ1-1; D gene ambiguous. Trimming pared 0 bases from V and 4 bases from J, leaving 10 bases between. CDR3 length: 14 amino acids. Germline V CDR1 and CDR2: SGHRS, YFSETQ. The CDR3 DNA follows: TGCGCCAGCAGCTTGGAATCTTTCAGCACTGAAGCTTTCTTT. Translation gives CASSLESFSTEAFF.

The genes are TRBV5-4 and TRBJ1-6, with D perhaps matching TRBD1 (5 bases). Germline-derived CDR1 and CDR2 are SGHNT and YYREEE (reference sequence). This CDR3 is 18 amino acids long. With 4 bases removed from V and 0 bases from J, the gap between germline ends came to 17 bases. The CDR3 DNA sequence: TGTGCCAGCAGCCAGGACGGGGGAGCGAGCTCCTATAATTCACCCCTCCACTTT. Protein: CASSQDGGASSYNSPLHF.

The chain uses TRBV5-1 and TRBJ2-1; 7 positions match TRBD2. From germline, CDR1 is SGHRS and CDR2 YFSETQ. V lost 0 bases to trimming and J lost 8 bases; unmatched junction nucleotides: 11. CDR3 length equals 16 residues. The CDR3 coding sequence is TGCGCCAGCAGCTTGGGGGCAGGGAGGGTCCTACATGAGCAGTTCTTC. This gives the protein CASSLGAGRVLHEQFF.

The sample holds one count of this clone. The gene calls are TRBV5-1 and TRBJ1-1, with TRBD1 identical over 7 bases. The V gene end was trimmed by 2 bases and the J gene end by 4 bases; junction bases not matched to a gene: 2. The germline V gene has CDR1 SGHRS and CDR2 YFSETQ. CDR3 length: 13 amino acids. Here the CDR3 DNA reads TGCGCCAGCAGCTTAGGGGGCGGCACTGAAGCTTTCTTT. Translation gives CASSLGGGTEAFF.

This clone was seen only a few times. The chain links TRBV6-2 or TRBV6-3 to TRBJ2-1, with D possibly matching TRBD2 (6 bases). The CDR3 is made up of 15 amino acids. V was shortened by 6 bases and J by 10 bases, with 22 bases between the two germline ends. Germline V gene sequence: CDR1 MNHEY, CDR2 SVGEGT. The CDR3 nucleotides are TGTGCCAGCAGCCCCCTAGCGAACCTTCCGGCCGAGCAGTTCTTC. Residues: CASSPLANLPAEQFF.

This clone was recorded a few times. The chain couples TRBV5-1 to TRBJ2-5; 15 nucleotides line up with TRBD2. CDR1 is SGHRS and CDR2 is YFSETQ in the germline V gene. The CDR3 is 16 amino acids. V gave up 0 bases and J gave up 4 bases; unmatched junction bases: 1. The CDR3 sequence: CASSLGGLAGGETQYF. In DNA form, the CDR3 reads TGCGCCAGCAGCTTGGGGGGACTAGCGGGAGGAGAGACCCAGTACTTC.

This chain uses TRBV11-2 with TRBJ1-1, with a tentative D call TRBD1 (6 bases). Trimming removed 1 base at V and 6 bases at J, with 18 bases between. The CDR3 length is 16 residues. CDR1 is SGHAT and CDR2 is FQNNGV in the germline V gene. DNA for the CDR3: TGTGCCAGCAGCTTAGGAAAACAGGGTTATGGCTCTGAAGCTTTCTTT. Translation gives CASSLGKQGYGSEAFF.

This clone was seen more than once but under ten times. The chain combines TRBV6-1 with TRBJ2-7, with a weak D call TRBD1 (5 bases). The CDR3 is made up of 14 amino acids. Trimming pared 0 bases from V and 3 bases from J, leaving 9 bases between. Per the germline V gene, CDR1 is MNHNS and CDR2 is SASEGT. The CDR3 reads CASSEAVQGYEQYF. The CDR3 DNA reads TGTGCCAGCAGTGAAGCGGTGCAGGGCTACGAGCAGTACTTC.

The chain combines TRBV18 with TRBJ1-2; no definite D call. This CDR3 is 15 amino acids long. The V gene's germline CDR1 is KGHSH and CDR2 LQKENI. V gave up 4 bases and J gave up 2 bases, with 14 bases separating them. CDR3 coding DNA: TGTGCCAGCTCACTTGATTTGACACCAAACTATGGCTACACCTTC. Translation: CASSLDLTPNYGYTF. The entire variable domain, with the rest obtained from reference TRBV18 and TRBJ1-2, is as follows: NAGVMQNPRHLVRRRGQEARLRCSPMKGHSHVYWYRQLPEEGLKFMVYLQKENIIDESGMPKERFSAEFPKEGPSILRIQQVVRGDSAAYFCASSLDLTPNYGYTFGSGTRLTVV.

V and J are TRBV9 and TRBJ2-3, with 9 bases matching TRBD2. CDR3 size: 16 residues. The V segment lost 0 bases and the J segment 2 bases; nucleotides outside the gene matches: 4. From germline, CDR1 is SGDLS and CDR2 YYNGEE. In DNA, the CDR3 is TGTGCCAGCAGCGTAGCGCTAGCGGGATCCACAGATACGCAGTATTTT. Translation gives CASSVALAGSTDTQYF.